Presented here are 14 T cell receptor beta chains from one specimen sequenced in a study of blood T cell repertoires in COVID-19. The table came from immunoSEQ multiplex PCR; TCRdb's copy has only in-frame clones and leaves some out. The sample lists 50,000 or so clones, approximately 87% occurring once. The sample consisted of peripheral blood. Receptors originate from a man aged 40-50 years with active COVID-19.

The chain couples TRBV27 to TRBJ2-1; TRBD2 aligns across 12 bases. The CDR3 length is 18 residues. Trimming removed 11 bases from V and 7 bases from J; junction bases left unmatched: 21. Germline loops: CDR1 MNHEY, CDR2 SMNVEV (reference sequence). This CDR3 reads CAASLRTSGNSEGNEQFF. Here the CDR3 DNA reads TGTGCCGCCTCCCTGAGGACTAGCGGGAATAGCGAGGGAAATGAGCAGTTCTTC.

This clone is a singleton in its sample. Its ends do not fully match the called genes, so a read error is possible. This chain uses TRBV4-2 with TRBJ2-3; 8 positions match TRBD1. Germline V gene data show CDR1 as LGHNA and CDR2 as YNFKEQ. This CDR3 contains 18 residues. CDR3 in DNA: TGTGCCAGCAGCCAAGAGTCCCCTAGGACAGGGAGCAAAGATACGCAGTATTTT. It specifies CASSQESPRTGSKDTQYF.

The V gene is TRBV5-4, the J gene TRBJ2-7; 13 bases are shared with TRBD2. The CDR3 has 17 residues. J lost 2 bases, V lost 4 bases, and 9 bases had no gene match. Germline loops: CDR1 SGHNT, CDR2 YYREEE (reference sequence). This chain's CDR3 is CASSGGTSGIFPYEQYF. In nucleotides, the CDR3 is TGTGCCAGCAGCGGGGGGACTAGCGGGATATTCCCCTACGAGCAGTACTTC.

With respect to this clone: Other DNA sequences within the sample encode an identical CDR3. The chain's CDR3 is CASSLQRDTEAFF. DNA for the CDR3: TGTGCCAGCAGCTTACAGAGGGACACTGAAGCTTTCTTT. This chain joins TRBV7-9 and TRBJ1-1; D gene ambiguous. The CDR3 runs to 13 residues. Germline V gene data show CDR1 as SEHNR and CDR2 as FQNEAQ (reference sequence). Trimming pared 2 bases from V and 3 bases from J, leaving 7 bases between.

The V call is TRBV7-3, the J call TRBJ2-3; weak D call: TRBD1 (6 bases). This CDR3 has 15 residues. Germline V gene sequence: CDR1 SGHTA, CDR2 FQGTGA. Trimming left V 3 bases short and J 10 bases short, with 20 bases between. CDR3 in DNA: TGTGCCAGCAGCTTGGCGACAGGTCCCGGAGCTGCGCAGTATTTT. Translated, it gives CASSLATGPGAAQYF.

The chain carries TRBV27 and TRBJ1-4; 10 bases match TRBD1. The CDR3 covers 16 residues. CDR1 and CDR2 (germline): MNHEY, SMNVEV (reference sequence). V lost 4 bases to trimming and J lost 8 bases; unmatched junction nucleotides: 10. CDR3 in DNA: TGTGCCAGCAGTTCCCGACAGGGGGCGGTTTTGGAAAAACTGTTTTTT. The encoded protein is CASSSRQGAVLEKLFF.

This clone occurred once. The chain links TRBV5-1 to TRBJ2-4; perhaps TRBD2 as D (6 bases). The CDR3 is 16 amino acids. Trimming took 4 bases from V and 3 from J, leaving 17 bases between them. Germline assignment: CDR1 SGHRS and CDR2 YFSETQ. As DNA, the CDR3 is TGCGCCAGCAGCGGGGGGAATCAACTGGGCAAAAACATTCAGTACTTC. Its translation: CASSGGNQLGKNIQYF.

V is TRBV11-2 and J is TRBJ2-3; D not resolved. The ends were cut back, 3 bases at V and 2 bases at J, with 6 bases in the middle. CDR1 is SGHAT, CDR2 FQNNGV, per germline. The CDR3 is 13 residues long. This chain's CDR3 is CASSFPTTDTQYF. The CDR3 nucleotides read TGTGCCAGCAGCTTTCCTACCACAGATACGCAGTATTTT.

The genes are TRBV6-5 and TRBJ1-2; 8 positions agree with TRBD1. CDR3 size: 15 residues. Trimming took 1 base from V and 6 from J; bases not matched to a gene: 7. Germline assignment: CDR1 MNHEY and CDR2 SVGAGI. The CDR3 coding sequence is TGTGCCAGCAGTTACTTTCCCGGACAGGGACATGGCTACACCTTC. Translating gives CASSYFPGQGHGYTF.

The J gene is TRBJ1-2, the V gene TRBV9; 9 bases line up with TRBD1. V gave up 3 bases and J gave up 8 bases; unmatched junction bases: 11. This CDR3 region has 15 residues. Germline CDR1 and CDR2: SGDLS and YYNGEE. The CDR3 reads CASSEVGTGTEGYTF. The CDR3, as DNA: TGTGCCAGCAGCGAGGTAGGGACAGGGACAGAAGGCTACACCTTC.

The chain combines TRBV29-1 with TRBJ2-3; possibly TRBD2 for D (5 bases). The germline CDR1 and CDR2 sequences are SQVTM and ANQGSEA. V was cut by 6 bases and J by 0 bases, with 16 bases left in between. The CDR3 runs 15 residues. As DNA, the CDR3 is TGCAGCGTAAAATCCCGGGCGGGCAGCACAGATACGCAGTATTTT. Protein sequence: CSVKSRAGSTDTQYF.

J is TRBJ1-3 and V is TRBV11-3; D is perhaps TRBD1 (6 bases). Per germline, CDR1 SGHNT and CDR2 YENEEA. This CDR3 region has 14 residues. The V end was cut by 2 bases, the J end by 1 base, with 6 bases between. DNA of the CDR3: TGTGCCAGCAGCTTACAGGGGTCTGGAAACACCATATATTTT. It codes for CASSLQGSGNTIYF.

The genes are TRBV27 and TRBJ2-7; 9 nucleotides agree with TRBD1. This CDR3 contains 15 residues. Germline V gives CDR1 MNHEY, CDR2 SMNVEV (reference sequence). The trim removed 6 bases at V and 2 bases at J, leaving 8 bases unmatched. The CDR3 DNA follows: TGTGCCAGCAGCTTGACCGGGACAGGGACCTACGAGCAGTACTTC. Translating it yields CASSLTGTGTYEQYF.

This clone came up many times. This chain connects TRBV28 to TRBJ2-7; D perhaps matches TRBD1 (6 bases). V shed 5 bases and J shed 0 bases, with 11 bases lying between them. CDR1 and CDR2 (germline): MDHEN, SYDVKM. This CDR3 region has 14 residues. CDR3 DNA sequence: TGTGCCAGCAGTCCCCGGGACAACTCCTACGAGCAGTACTTC. This translates into CASSPRDNSYEQYF.